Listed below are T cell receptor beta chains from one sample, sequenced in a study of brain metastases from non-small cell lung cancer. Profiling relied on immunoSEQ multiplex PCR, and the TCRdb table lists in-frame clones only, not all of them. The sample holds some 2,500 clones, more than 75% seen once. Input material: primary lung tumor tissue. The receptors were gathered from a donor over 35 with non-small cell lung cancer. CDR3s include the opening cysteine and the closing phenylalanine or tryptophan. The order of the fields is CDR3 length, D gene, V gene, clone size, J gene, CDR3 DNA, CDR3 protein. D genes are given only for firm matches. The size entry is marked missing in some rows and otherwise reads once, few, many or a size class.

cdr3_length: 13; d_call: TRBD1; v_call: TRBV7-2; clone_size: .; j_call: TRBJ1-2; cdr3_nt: TGTGCCAGCAGCTCGGACAGGGGCTATGGCTACACCTTC; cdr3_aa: CASSSDRGYGYTF
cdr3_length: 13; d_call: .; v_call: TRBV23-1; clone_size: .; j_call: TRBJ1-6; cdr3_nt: TGCGCCATCCCCCCGGACAGTTATTCACCCCTCCACTTT; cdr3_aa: CAIPPDSYSPLHF
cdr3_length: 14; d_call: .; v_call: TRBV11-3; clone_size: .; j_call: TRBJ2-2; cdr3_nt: TGTGCCAGCAGCGCGGCAGGGTCTATCGGGGAGCTGTTTTTT; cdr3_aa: CASSAAGSIGELFF
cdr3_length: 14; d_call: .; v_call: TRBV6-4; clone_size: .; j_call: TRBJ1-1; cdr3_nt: TGTGCCAGCAGTGGAACAGGATCGGCCACTGAAGCTTTCTTT; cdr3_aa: CASSGTGSATEAFF
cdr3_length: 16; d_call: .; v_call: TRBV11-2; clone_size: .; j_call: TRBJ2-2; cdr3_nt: TGTGCCAGCAGCTTATCGCGCTTTCTAGGGGCCGGGGAGCTGTTTTTT; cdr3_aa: CASSLSRFLGAGELFF
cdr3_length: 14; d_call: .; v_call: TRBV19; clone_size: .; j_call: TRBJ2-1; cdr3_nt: TGTGCCAGTCGGAGCTACGGGGCAAAGAATGAGCAGTTCTTC; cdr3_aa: CASRSYGAKNEQFF
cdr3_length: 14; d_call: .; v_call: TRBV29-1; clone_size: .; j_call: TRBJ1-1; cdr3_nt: TGCAGCGTTGCTCGTCAAGGGCTTGGCACTGAAGCTTTCTTT; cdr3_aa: CSVARQGLGTEAFF
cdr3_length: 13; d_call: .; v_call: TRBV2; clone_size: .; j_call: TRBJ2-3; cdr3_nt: TGTGCCAGCAGTGAGCCGTTCACAGATACGCAGTATTTT; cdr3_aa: CASSEPFTDTQYF
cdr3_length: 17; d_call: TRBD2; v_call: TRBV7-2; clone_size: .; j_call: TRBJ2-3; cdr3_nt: TGTGCCAGCAGCTTAGTAAGCGGGAGGGCCGAGGCAGATACGCAGTATTTT; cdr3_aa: CASSLVSGRAEADTQYF
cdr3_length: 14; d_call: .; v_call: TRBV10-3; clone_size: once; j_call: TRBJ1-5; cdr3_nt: TGTGCCATCAGCCCAGCCCGGGACATCTCGCCCCAGCATTTT; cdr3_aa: CAISPARDISPQHF
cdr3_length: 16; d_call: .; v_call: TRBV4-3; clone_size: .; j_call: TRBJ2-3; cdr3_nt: TGCGCCAGCAGCCAAGGACCCGGGTGGGGCACAGATACGCAGTATTTT; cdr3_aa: CASSQGPGWGTDTQYF
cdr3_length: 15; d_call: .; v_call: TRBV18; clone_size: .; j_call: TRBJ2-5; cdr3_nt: TGTGCCAGCTCCGCCATGAGTGGGGGGCAAGAGACCCAGTACTTC; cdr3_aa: CASSAMSGGQETQYF
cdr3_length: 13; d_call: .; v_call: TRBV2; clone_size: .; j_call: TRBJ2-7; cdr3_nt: TGTGCCGGTACCGGGACGGACTCCTACGAGCAGTACTTC; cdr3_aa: CAGTGTDSYEQYF
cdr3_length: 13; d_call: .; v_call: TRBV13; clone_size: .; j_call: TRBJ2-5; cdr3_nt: TGTGCCAGCAGCTTAGACCGCGAAGGGGCCCAGTACTTC; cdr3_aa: CASSLDREGAQYF
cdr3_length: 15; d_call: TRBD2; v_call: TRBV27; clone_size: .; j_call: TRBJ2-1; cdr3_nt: TGTGCCAGCAGTTTATTGGCTAGCGGGAGTTCTGAGCAGTTCTTC; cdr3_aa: CASSLLASGSSEQFF
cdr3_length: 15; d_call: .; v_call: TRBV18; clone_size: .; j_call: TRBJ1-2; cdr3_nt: TGTGCCAGCTCGCAGGAGGGGGGAGACTTTGGTGTCTACACCTTC; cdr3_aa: CASSQEGGDFGVYTF
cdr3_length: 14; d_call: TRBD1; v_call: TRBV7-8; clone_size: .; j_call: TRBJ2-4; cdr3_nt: TGTGCCAGCAGCTTGAAGACAGGGGGAAACATTCAGTACTTC; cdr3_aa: CASSLKTGGNIQYF
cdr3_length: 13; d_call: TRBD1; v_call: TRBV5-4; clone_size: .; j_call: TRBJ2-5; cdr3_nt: TGTGCTAGCAGCTTGGAACAGGGGGAGACCCAGTACTTC; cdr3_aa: CASSLEQGETQYF
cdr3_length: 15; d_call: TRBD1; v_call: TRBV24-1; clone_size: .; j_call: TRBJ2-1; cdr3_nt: TGTGCCACCGGAGTGGACAGGGGCTCCTACAATGAGCAGTTCTTC; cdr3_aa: CATGVDRGSYNEQFF
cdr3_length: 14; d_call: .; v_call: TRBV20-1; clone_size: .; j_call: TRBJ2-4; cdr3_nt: TGCAGTGCTAGTAGGGCGACCCTCGAGGACATTCAGTACTTC; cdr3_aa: CSASRATLEDIQYF
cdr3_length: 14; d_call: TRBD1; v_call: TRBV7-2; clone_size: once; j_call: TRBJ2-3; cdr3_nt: TGTGCCAGCAGCTCCGGGACAGGGGGAAATACGCAGTATTTT; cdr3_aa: CASSSGTGGNTQYF
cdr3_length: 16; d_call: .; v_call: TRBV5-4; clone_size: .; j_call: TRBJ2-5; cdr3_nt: TGTGCCAGCAGCTTGAGGCAGACTGGGCGTGGGGAGACCCAGTACTTC; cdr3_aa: CASSLRQTGRGETQYF
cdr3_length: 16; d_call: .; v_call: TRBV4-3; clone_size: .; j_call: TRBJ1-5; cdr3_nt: TGCGCCAGCAGCCAAGGGGAATGGATCGGCAATCAGCCCCAGCATTTT; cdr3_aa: CASSQGEWIGNQPQHF
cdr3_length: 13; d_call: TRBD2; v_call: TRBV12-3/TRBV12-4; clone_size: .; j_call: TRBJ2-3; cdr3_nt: TGTGTCAGCAGGGGACTAGCGTTAGATACGCAGTATTTT; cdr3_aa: CVSRGLALDTQYF
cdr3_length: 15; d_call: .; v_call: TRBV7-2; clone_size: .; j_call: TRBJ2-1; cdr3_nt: TGTGCCAGCAGCTTGATACCCAGCTCCTACAATGAGCAGTTCTTC; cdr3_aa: CASSLIPSSYNEQFF
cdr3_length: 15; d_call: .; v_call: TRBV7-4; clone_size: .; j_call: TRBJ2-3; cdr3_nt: TGTGCCAGCAGCTTAGAGGGCGGGAAGTCAGATACGCAGTATTTT; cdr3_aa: CASSLEGGKSDTQYF
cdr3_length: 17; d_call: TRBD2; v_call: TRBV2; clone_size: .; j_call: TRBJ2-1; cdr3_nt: TGTGCCAGCAGTCAGATGGGACTAGTGGGGCCGAACAATGAGCAGTTCTTC; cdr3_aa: CASSQMGLVGPNNEQFF
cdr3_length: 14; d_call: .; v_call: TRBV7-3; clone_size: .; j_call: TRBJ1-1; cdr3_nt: TGTGCCAGCAGCTTAAGCTACAGGGATACTGAAGCTTTCTTT; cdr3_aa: CASSLSYRDTEAFF
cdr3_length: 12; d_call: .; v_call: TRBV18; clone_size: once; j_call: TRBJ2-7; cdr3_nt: TGTGCCAGCTCAGCTGACAGCTACGAGCAGTACTTC; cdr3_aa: CASSADSYEQYF
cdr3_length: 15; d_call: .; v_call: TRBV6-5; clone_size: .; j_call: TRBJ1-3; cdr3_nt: TGTGCCAGCAGTTACTCGGGATCGGCTGAAAACACCATATATTTT; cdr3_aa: CASSYSGSAENTIYF
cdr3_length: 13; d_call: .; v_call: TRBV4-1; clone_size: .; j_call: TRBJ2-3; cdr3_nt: TGCGCCAGCAGCCTCATAAGCACAGATACGCAGTATTTT; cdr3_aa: CASSLISTDTQYF
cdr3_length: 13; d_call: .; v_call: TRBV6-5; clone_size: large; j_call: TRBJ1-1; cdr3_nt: TGTGCCAGCAGTCCCGGCGTAGGATTCGAAGCTTTCTTT; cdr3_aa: CASSPGVGFEAFF
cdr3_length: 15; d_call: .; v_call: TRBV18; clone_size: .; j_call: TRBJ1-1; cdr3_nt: TGTGCCAGCTCACCTCCTCGGGGAACGAACACTGAAGCTTTCTTT; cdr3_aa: CASSPPRGTNTEAFF
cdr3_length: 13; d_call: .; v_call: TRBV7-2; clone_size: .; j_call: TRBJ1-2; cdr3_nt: TGTGCCAGCAGCTTGGGGATTAACTATGGCTACACCTTC; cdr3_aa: CASSLGINYGYTF
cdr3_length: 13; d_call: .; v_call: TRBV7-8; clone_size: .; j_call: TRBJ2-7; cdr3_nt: TGTGCCAGCAGCTTAGGCTATACCTACGAGCAGTACTTC; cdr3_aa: CASSLGYTYEQYF
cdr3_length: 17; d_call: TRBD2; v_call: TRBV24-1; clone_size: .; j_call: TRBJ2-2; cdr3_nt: TGTGCCACCAGTGATTGGGGGACTAGCGGGGTAGCCGGGGAGCTGTTTTTT; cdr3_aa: CATSDWGTSGVAGELFF
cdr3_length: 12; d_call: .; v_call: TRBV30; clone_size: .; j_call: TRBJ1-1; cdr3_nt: TGTGCCTGGAGTCCCCTAACAGGAGACGCTTTCTTT; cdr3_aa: CAWSPLTGDAFF
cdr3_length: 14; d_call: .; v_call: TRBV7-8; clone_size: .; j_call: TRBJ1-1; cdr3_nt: TGTGCCAGCAGCTTTGGACAGATGAACACTGAAGCTTTCTTT; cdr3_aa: CASSFGQMNTEAFF
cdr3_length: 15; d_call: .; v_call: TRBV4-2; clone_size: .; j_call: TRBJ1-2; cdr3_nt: TGTGCCAGCAGCCAAGATAGGAATACCGCCTATGGCTACACCTTC; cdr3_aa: CASSQDRNTAYGYTF
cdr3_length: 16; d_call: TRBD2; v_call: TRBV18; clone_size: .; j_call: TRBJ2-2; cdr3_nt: TGTGCCAGCTCACCCCGTGGGGGGGCGAACACCGGGGAGCTGTTTTTT; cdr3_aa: CASSPRGGANTGELFF
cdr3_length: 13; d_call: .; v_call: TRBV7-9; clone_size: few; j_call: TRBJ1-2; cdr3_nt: TGTGCCAGCAGTCTTCCGTCAGCCTATGGCTACACCTTC; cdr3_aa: CASSLPSAYGYTF
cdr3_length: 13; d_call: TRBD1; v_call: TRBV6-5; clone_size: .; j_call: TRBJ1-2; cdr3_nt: TGTGCCAGCAGCCAGGGGGCCAGCTATGGTTACACCTTC; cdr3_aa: CASSQGASYGYTF
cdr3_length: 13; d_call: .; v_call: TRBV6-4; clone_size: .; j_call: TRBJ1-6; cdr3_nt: TGTGCCAGCAGCCCAACATTAAATTCACCCCTCCACTTT; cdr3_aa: CASSPTLNSPLHF
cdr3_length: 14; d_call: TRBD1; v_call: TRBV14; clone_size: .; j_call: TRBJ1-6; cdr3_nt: TGTGCCAGCAGCCGAGGACAGGTTGTTTCACCCCTCCACTTT; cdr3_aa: CASSRGQVVSPLHF
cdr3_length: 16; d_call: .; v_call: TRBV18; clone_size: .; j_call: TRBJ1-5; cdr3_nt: TGTGCCAGCTCACCAAGTGGGCAGGACGTGAATCAGCCCCAGCATTTT; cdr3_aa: CASSPSGQDVNQPQHF
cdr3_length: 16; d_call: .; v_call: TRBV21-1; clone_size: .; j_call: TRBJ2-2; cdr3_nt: TGTGCCAGCAGAAGAAGAGACAGGGGGCTCACCGGGGAGCTGTTTTTT; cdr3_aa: CASRRRDRGLTGELFF
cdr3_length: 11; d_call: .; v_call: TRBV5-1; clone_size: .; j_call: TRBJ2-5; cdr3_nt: TGCGCCAGCGCCATGAGGGGGACCCAGTACTTC; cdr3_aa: CASAMRGTQYF
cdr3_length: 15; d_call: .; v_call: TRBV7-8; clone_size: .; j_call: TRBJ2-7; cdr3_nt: TGTGCCAGCAGCTTAGCGATTGGAGGGGATTCCGAGCAGTACTTC; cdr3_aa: CASSLAIGGDSEQYF
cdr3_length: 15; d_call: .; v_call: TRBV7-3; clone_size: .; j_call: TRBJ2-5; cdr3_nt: TGTGCCAGCAGCTTAACGTTGGGGGATGGAGAGACCCAGTACTTC; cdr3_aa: CASSLTLGDGETQYF
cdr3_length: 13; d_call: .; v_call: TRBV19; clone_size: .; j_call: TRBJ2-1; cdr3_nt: TGTGCCAGTAGTATGGACTTTGGAAATGAGCAGTTCTTC; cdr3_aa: CASSMDFGNEQFF